This TCR beta chain was sequenced for a study of shared clonotypes between healthy human individuals. General study findings and limits: The sampled material consisted only of blood, and tissue repertoires are likely to differ.

Per the germline V gene, CDR1 is WNHNN and CDR2 is SYGVQD (reference sequence). Trimming pared 5 bases from V and 2 bases from J, leaving 10 bases between. The CDR3 consists of 13 residues. Points on this clone: Antigen unknown. The identical CDR3 is also encoded by other nucleotide sequences in the sample.

Positively selected for CCR7, the CD45RO-negative cells used as naive CD8 cells excluded terminally differentiated effector memory CD45RA+ cells. Libraries were prepared by immunoSEQ multiplex PCR; TCRdb keeps only in-frame clonotypes and omits some of them. The table lists 800,000 or so clones, 90% to 98% of them singletons. The chain joins TRBV10-1 to TRBJ2-7; no clear D. The sequenced sample was naive CD8+ T cells sorted from blood. The TCR comes from a young man in good health. The CDR3 coding sequence is TGCGCCAGCAGTCTGGGTCCCACCTACGAGCAGTACTTC. It codes for CASSLGPTYEQYF.